The 30 T cell receptor beta chains reported below all come from one sample, sequenced in a study of regulatory T cells in long-lasting Graves disease. HTBI primers from iRepertoire and Arm-PCR of CDR3 regions yielded the TCR beta libraries. TCRdb ran MiXCR on the multiplex PCR reads and lists one entry per CDR3 protein. Here the sample spans 550,000 to 650,000 distinct CDR3 sequences, more than 15% being singletons. Time point noted: newly diagnosed GD, antithyroid drugs for less than 3 months. PBMCs were the source of the RNA used for TCR sequencing. The same sample was also used in a study of T cells in Graves' hyperthyroidism and ophthalmopathy.

The specimen comprised peripheral blood mononuclear cells (PBMCs), sampled at new diagnosis, from a patient treated with antithyroid drugs. The origin of the receptors is a man younger than 35 with Graves disease.

The sample holds a few counts of this clonotype. The V gene is TRBV19, the J gene TRBJ1-1; no definite D call. The CDR3 spans 15 residues. V lost 6 bases to trimming and J lost 7 bases, with 21 bases between them. Germline values: CDR1 LNHDA, CDR2 SQIVND (reference sequence). The CDR3 region is CASRASWSGRDEAFF. CDR3 DNA sequence: TGTGCCAGTAGGGCCTCTTGGTCCGGTCGAGATGAAGCTTTCTTT.

In this sample, this clonotype turned up many times. The chain employs TRBV5-5 and TRBJ1-1, with TRBD1 as a possible D gene (6 bases). Trimming removed 3 bases at V and 2 bases at J, with 14 bases between. CDR1 and CDR2 (germline): SGHKS, YYEKEE (reference sequence). The CDR3 length is 15 residues. The chain's CDR3 is CASSWGLPSNTEAFF. The CDR3 nucleotides are TGTGCCAGCAGCTGGGGGCTCCCCTCCAACACTGAAGCTTTCTTT. Drawing the rest from reference TRBV5-5 and TRBJ1-1, the complete variable domain is DAGVTQSPTHLIKTRGQQVTLRCSPISGHKSVSWYQQVLGQGPQFIFQYYEKEERGRGNFPDRFSARQFPNYSSELNVNALLLGDSALYLCASSWGLPSNTEAFFGQGTRLTVV.

The chain carries TRBV25-1 and TRBJ2-7; 7 positions agree with TRBD2. The CDR3 totals 15 residues. V shed 1 base and J 2 bases; nucleotides not matched to a gene: 5. Germline values: CDR1 MGHDK, CDR2 SYGVNS. The DNA for the CDR3 is TGTGCCAGCAGTGAATCAACTAGCGTACCCTACGAGCAGTACTTC. Its translation: CASSESTSVPYEQYF.

The V and J genes are TRBV11-2 and TRBJ2-5, with D possibly being TRBD2 (6 bases). CDR3 length: 14 residues. Germline CDR1 SGHAT, CDR2 FQNNGV. Between the trimmed V and J ends, which lost 5 bases and 1 base, there was a span of 11 bases. The CDR3 DNA sequence: TGTGCCAGCAGCCGCCCCGGGAGCCAAGAGACCCAGTACTTC. Its protein product is CASSRPGSQETQYF.

This clonotype has just a few counts. V is TRBV7-9 and J is TRBJ1-2; no clear D. The CDR3 is 14 amino acids. Germline CDR1 and CDR2: SEHNR and FQNEAQ (reference sequence). V lost 6 bases and J lost 5, with 16 bases in between. The CDR3 region is CASSSLQPGYGYTF. In DNA, the CDR3 is TGTGCCAGCAGTTCCCTCCAACCGGGATATGGCTACACCTTC. Filled out from reference TRBV7-9 and TRBJ1-2, the complete variable domain reads DTGVSQNPRHKITKRGQNVTFRCDPISEHNRLYWYRQTLGQGPEFLTYFQNEAQLEKSRLLSDRFSAERPKGSFSTLEIQRTEQGDSAMYLCASSSLQPGYGYTFGSGTRLTVV.

The table lists this clonotype with many counts. V usage is TRBV2 and J usage is TRBJ2-5; 12 bases match TRBD1. Germline V gives CDR1 SNHLY, CDR2 FYNNEI. J gave up 4 bases and V 8 bases, and 5 bases lay outside the gene matches. This CDR3 contains 14 residues. Here the CDR3 reads CASPGQGAGETQYF. CDR3 nucleotides: TGTGCCAGCCCGGGACAGGGGGCTGGAGAGACCCAGTACTTC.

The V gene is TRBV5-4, the J gene TRBJ1-4, with a possible D match to TRBD1 (5 bases). Per the germline V gene, CDR1 is SGHNT and CDR2 is YYREEE (reference sequence). The CDR3 runs to 13 residues. V shed 0 bases and J shed 12 bases, with 12 bases lying between them. As DNA, the CDR3 is TGTGCCAGCAGCTTGGGGGGGTCCAGGGAACTGTTTTTT. It codes for CASSLGGSRELFF. Using reference TRBV5-4 and TRBJ1-4 for the parts outside the CDR3, the full variable domain is ETGVTQSPTHLIKTRGQQVTLRCSSQSGHNTVSWYQQALGQGPQFIFQYYREEENGRGNFPPRFSGLQFPNYSSELNVNALELDDSALYLCASSLGGSRELFFGSGTQLSVL.

This clonotype was counted a few times. The chain is built from TRBV5-1 and TRBJ2-1; tentative D call: TRBD2 (6 bases). Per germline, CDR1 SGHRS and CDR2 YFSETQ. With 4 bases removed from V and 7 bases from J, the gap between germline ends came to 21 bases. The CDR3 contains 16 residues. This CDR3 is CASSPPGVAVGNEQFF. DNA for the CDR3: TGCGCCAGCAGCCCCCCGGGGGTGGCTGTAGGGAATGAGCAGTTCTTC. Variable domain in full (rest from reference TRBV5-1 and TRBJ2-1): KAGVTQTPRYLIKTRGQQVTLSCSPISGHRSVSWYQQTPGQGLQFLFEYFSETQRNKGNFPGRFSGRQFSNSRSEMNVSTLELGDSALYLCASSPPGVAVGNEQFFGPGTRLTVL.

This clonotype appeared many times. The J gene is TRBJ2-7, the V gene TRBV27; tentative D call: TRBD1 (6 bases). Germline assignment: CDR1 MNHEY and CDR2 SMNVEV (reference sequence). This CDR3 comprises 15 residues. Trimming took 8 bases from V and 3 from J, leaving 20 bases between them. CDR3 residues: CASGPEPDRSYEQYF. The CDR3 DNA reads TGTGCCAGCGGCCCGGAACCGGACAGAAGCTACGAGCAGTACTTC.

This clonotype was detected ten times or more. The chain carries TRBV11-2 and TRBJ2-3, with TRBD2 matching 9 bases. Germline assignment: CDR1 SGHAT and CDR2 FQNNGV. This CDR3 has 15 residues. The V gene end was trimmed by 5 bases and the J gene end by 0 bases; junction bases not matched to a gene: 3. The CDR3 reads CASSPLAGSTDTQYF. The CDR3 DNA reads TGTGCCAGCAGCCCGCTAGCGGGAAGCACAGATACGCAGTATTTT.

This clonotype occurred a few times. The chain employs TRBV19 and TRBJ2-2, with 9 bases that match TRBD1. J was trimmed by 7 bases and V by 5 bases; bases with no gene match: 5. This CDR3 comprises 14 residues. Germline values: CDR1 LNHDA, CDR2 SQIVND (reference sequence). This CDR3 is CASSPQGAGGELFF. Written as DNA, the CDR3 is TGTGCCAGTAGTCCACAGGGGGCAGGCGGGGAGCTGTTTTTT.

This clonotype was counted at least ten times. The chain carries TRBV20-1 and TRBJ1-5; D call uncertain. Germline CDR1 is DFQATT and CDR2 is SNEGSKA (reference sequence). This CDR3 has 13 residues. V shed 0 bases and J shed 5 bases, with 8 bases lying between them. CDR3 DNA: TGCAGTGCTAGAGAGGGAGCTGATCAGCCCCAGCATTTT. As protein: CSAREGADQPQHF.

The V call is TRBV19, the J call TRBJ2-1, with 9 bases matching TRBD1. The germline gives CDR1 LNHDA, CDR2 SQIVND (reference sequence). V lost 5 bases to trimming and J lost 6 bases; unmatched junction nucleotides: 8. CDR3 size: 15 residues. DNA of the CDR3: TGTGCCAGTAGTGTAACAGGGGGCCGGGTCAATGAGCAGTTCTTC. The encoded protein is CASSVTGGRVNEQFF.

In its sample, this clonotype was seen once. A much larger clone lies one base from this, so it may be a read error. This chain links TRBV11-2 with TRBJ1-4, with TRBD1 as a possible D gene (6 bases). CDR3 length: 14 residues. Looked up from germline, CDR1 is SGHAT and CDR2 is FQNNGV. CDR3 nucleotides: TGTGCCAGCAGCGTCATGGCAGGGGATGAAAGACTGTTTTTT. It codes for CASSVMAGDERLFF. Together with reference TRBV11-2 and TRBJ1-4, the CDR3 gives the full variable domain: EAGVAQSPRYKIIEKRQSVAFWCNPISGHATLYWYQQILGQGPKLLIQFQNNGVVDDSQLPKDRFSAERLKGVDSTLKIQPAKLEDSAVYLCASSVMAGDERLFFGSGTQLSVL.

This rearrangement joins TRBV5-4 to TRBJ2-5; possibly TRBD1 for D (6 bases). The CDR3 is made up of 14 amino acids. The V and J ends lost 4 bases and 4 bases respectively, with 14 bases between them. Germline CDR1 reads SGHNT; CDR2 reads YYREEE (reference sequence). The CDR3 DNA reads as TGTGCCAGCAGCCATAGGGGGACGATAGAGACCCAGTACTTC. This codes for CASSHRGTIETQYF.

This clonotype was observed many times. The gene calls are TRBV27 and TRBJ1-1; D gene uncertain. The length of the CDR3 is 14 residues. The germline V gene has CDR1 MNHEY and CDR2 SMNVEV (reference sequence). Trimming cost V 4 bases and J 2 bases, with 11 bases left between them. DNA for the CDR3: TGTGCCAGCAGTTCGGGAGCCGACAACACTGAAGCTTTCTTT. The encoded protein is CASSSGADNTEAFF.

This clonotype was detected many times. CDR3 in amino acids: CANSGWAPEDTQYF. The CDR3 DNA sequence: TGTGCCAATTCAGGGTGGGCCCCCGAAGATACGCAGTATTTT. The V call is TRBV2, the J call TRBJ2-3; tentative D call: TRBD1 (5 bases). There are 14 residues in the CDR3. V was cut by 10 bases and J by 5 bases, with 19 bases left in between. In germline, CDR1 is SNHLY, CDR2 FYNNEI.

This clonotype was detected ten times or more. The genes are TRBV30 and TRBJ1-1; D is possibly TRBD1 (5 bases). Germline V gene data show CDR1 as GTSNPN and CDR2 as SVGIG (reference sequence). V lost 4 bases and J lost 4, with 13 bases in between. The CDR3 is made up of 13 amino acids. CDR3 bases: TGTGCCTGGACAGGGCGGGATGGCACTGAAGCTTTCTTT. It yields the protein CAWTGRDGTEAFF.

This rearrangement joins TRBV20-1 to TRBJ2-7; the match to TRBD2 covers 14 bases. With 1 base clipped from V and 0 bases from J, the junction kept 11 bases outside the gene matches. Germline V gene data show CDR1 as DFQATT and CDR2 as SNEGSKA (reference sequence). This CDR3 has 19 residues. CDR3 nucleotides: TGCAGTGCTAGAGTCGTCAGACTAGCGGGAGGGCTTAGCTCCTACGAGCAGTACTTC. Residues: CSARVVRLAGGLSSYEQYF.

This clonotype came up a few times. The chain combines TRBV7-8 with TRBJ1-2; the D gene is possibly TRBD1 (5 bases). CDR3 length equals 14 residues. V was trimmed by 3 bases and J by 5 bases, leaving 13 bases between them. Germline V gene sequence: CDR1 SGHVS, CDR2 FQNEAQ. The DNA of the CDR3 is TGTGCCAGCAGCTTTCCCGGGGGGGGGTATGGCTACACCTTC. It translates to CASSFPGGGYGYTF.

V gene TRBV19 combines with J gene TRBJ2-5; 7 bases match TRBD1. J was trimmed by 2 bases and V by 6 bases; bases with no gene match: 6. CDR1 is LNHDA, CDR2 SQIVND, per germline (reference sequence). The CDR3 is 14 residues long. CDR3 residues: CASSGQAKQETQYF. The DNA for the CDR3 is TGTGCCAGTAGCGGACAGGCGAAACAAGAGACCCAGTACTTC.

This clonotype occurred many times. The chain carries TRBV30 and TRBJ1-1; a possible D gene is TRBD1 (6 bases). Trimming took off 4 bases at V and 4 bases at J, with 13 bases between the two ends. Germline CDR1 and CDR2: GTSNPN and SVGIG (reference sequence). The CDR3 is made up of 13 amino acids. The CDR3 nucleotides are TGTGCCTGGACCAAAAGGGGGGGCACTGAAGCTTTCTTT. Translated, it gives CAWTKRGGTEAFF.

The sample holds a few counts of this clonotype. A clone one base away is much larger, so this may be a read error. This rearrangement joins TRBV6-5 to TRBJ1-1; a weak D match, TRBD1 (6 bases). The CDR3 length is 16 residues. Germline V gene lookup returns CDR1 MNHEY and CDR2 SVGAGI. V dropped 3 bases and J dropped 2 bases, with 16 bases sitting between them. DNA for the CDR3: TGTGCCAGCAGTTATCCGACTAGGGGGGCAAACACTGAAGCTTTCTTT. It is translated as CASSYPTRGANTEAFF.

Many counts were recorded for this clonotype. J is TRBJ2-3 and V is TRBV11-2, with TRBD2 identical over 13 bases. The J segment lost 2 bases and the V segment lost 5 bases, leaving 7 bases of the junction unmatched. Per the germline V gene, CDR1 is SGHAT and CDR2 is FQNNGV. The CDR3 extends over 17 amino acids. Here the CDR3 reads CASSARTSGGFTDTQYF. The CDR3 coding sequence is TGTGCCAGCAGCGCGAGGACTAGCGGGGGATTCACAGATACGCAGTATTTT.

This clonotype was seen at least ten times. This chain joins TRBV27 and TRBJ2-1; D not resolved. Per germline, CDR1 MNHEY and CDR2 SMNVEV (reference sequence). The length of the CDR3 is 13 residues. Trimming stripped 5 bases from V and 9 bases from J, with 14 bases between. The CDR3 bases are TGTGCCAGCAGTACTTGGGCCGGCCGTGAGCAGTTCTTC. Translated, it gives CASSTWAGREQFF.

This chain uses TRBV19 with TRBJ2-2, with 7 bases that match TRBD1. Germline V gene lookup returns CDR1 LNHDA and CDR2 SQIVND (reference sequence). The CDR3 totals 15 residues. After removal of 6 bases from V and 0 bases from J, the junction contained 4 bases not matched to a gene. CDR3 amino acids: CASRDRPTNTGELFF. CDR3 bases: TGTGCCAGTAGGGACAGGCCCACGAACACCGGGGAGCTGTTTTTT.

The V and J genes are TRBV5-1 and TRBJ1-5; no definite D call. Germline V gives CDR1 SGHRS, CDR2 YFSETQ. CDR3 size: 15 residues. V gave up 1 base and J gave up 3 bases, with 11 bases separating them. The DNA of the CDR3 is TGCGCCAGCAGCTTGAGTTCGGGGATCAATCAGCCCCAGCATTTT. Translation gives CASSLSSGINQPQHF.

This clonotype was seen repeatedly, ten times or more. CDR3 nucleotide sequence: TGTGCCAGCAGTTACGGGACCACAGATACGCAGTATTTT. Its translation is CASSYGTTDTQYF. This rearrangement joins TRBV6-5 to TRBJ2-3; D tentatively fits TRBD1 or TRBD2 (5 bases each). The length of the CDR3 is 13 residues. V was shortened by 2 bases and J by 2 bases, with 5 bases between the two germline ends. Germline V CDR1 and CDR2: MNHEY, SVGAGI.

The gene calls are TRBV12-3 or TRBV12-4 and TRBJ1-5; 11 bases agree with TRBD1. This CDR3 comprises 21 residues. V trimming: 4 bases; J trimming: 0 bases; junction bases outside the gene matches: 17. CDR3 coding DNA: TGTGCCAGCAGTTCGCTATCGGAAGGACAGGGGGCCTCATTTAGCAATCAGCCCCAGCATTTT. It codes for CASSSLSEGQGASFSNQPQHF.

Only a few counts were recorded for this clonotype. The chain couples TRBV4-2 to TRBJ2-5, with D uncertain. The CDR3 sequence is 15 residues long. V gave up 1 base and J gave up 0 bases, with 9 bases separating them. Germline CDR1 and CDR2: LGHNA and YNFKEQ. The CDR3 protein is CASSQVPSYQETQYF. In nucleotides, the CDR3 is TGTGCCAGCAGCCAAGTACCAAGTTACCAAGAGACCCAGTACTTC.